This TCR beta chain comes out of a study of blood T cell repertoires in COVID-19. Study-wide background: The analysed material was cDNA or gDNA that came from T cells, B-cell-depleted T cells, or PBMCs.

Seattle participants joined during active infection and were tracked over time. In the source study's methods: Nucleated cell number was recorded as an estimate derived from reference gene primer amplification. TCRdb's copy holds only in-frame clones and misses some; the assay was immunoSEQ multiplex PCR. V, J and clone size reflect that table, while D and trimming were determined from the DNA. Found here are about 420,000 clones, around 90% of them singletons; the top ten hold more than 0.7%. The ends lost 2 bases at V and 5 bases at J; junction bases unmatched: 2. CDR3 size: 14 residues. In germline, CDR1 is KGHSH, CDR2 LQKENI.

The gene calls are TRBV18 and TRBJ1-1, with 10 bases matching TRBD1. The TCR was taken from a man younger than 35 with COVID-19, enrolled during active disease. The material sequenced was peripheral blood. Here the CDR3 DNA reads TGTGCCAGCTCACCAGACAGGGGGCGGACTGAAGCTTTCTTT. Its protein product is CASSPDRGRTEAFF.